The clone carrying this TCR beta chain was seen ten or more times. The antigen is not known. The CDR3 is 11 residues long. Trimming left V 5 bases short and J 0 bases short, with 2 bases between. Germline assignment: CDR1 MNHEY and CDR2 SVGEGT. TCRdb re-called the multiplex PCR reads with MiXCR, one entry per CDR3 protein. This table holds 100,000 to 150,000 distinct CDR3 sequences, approximately 20% found once. The entry originates in a study of breast tumors, draining lymph nodes, adjacent tissues. Study observations and caveats: Compared with lymph nodes, tumors were less diverse; compared with nontumor tissue, more. Luminal-like breast cancer showed significantly higher tumor–nontumor repertoire similarity than basal-like. That most tumor T cells come from lymph nodes remained unproven. The data were judged consistent with most tumor T cells coming from lymph node and expanding in tumor.

Axillary draining lymph nodes of breast cancer patients supplied the node samples. The specimen sequenced was axillary lymph node tissue. The chain combines TRBV6-2 or TRBV6-3 with TRBJ2-7; D gene ambiguous. The sequence was obtained from a female donor with breast cancer. Some clones in this sample may be carry-over from other donors' samples. The CDR3 coding sequence is TGTGCCAGCAGTATCTCCTACGAGCAGTACTTC. As protein: CASSISYEQYF.